A single sample is the source of the 5 T cell receptor beta chains below, sequenced in a study of T cell responses to AZD1222 COVID-19 vaccine (dated by TCRdb to the early 2020s). The label giving this sample's time point can be read as: about 28 days (+/-7) after the second vaccine dose. Library preparation was by the immunoSEQ multiplex PCR assay. TCRdb stores this immuneACCESS table with in-frame sequences only. Part of the clones is absent; in the studies checked, under half of the shortfall reflects unresolved V genes, and no reason is known for the rest. For this sample there are about 110,000 clones; nearly 90% appear just once. The ten largest account for 4.5% to 6% of the sample. The starting material was peripheral blood, obtained 28 days after the second AZD1222 dose. These receptor sequences come from an adult who received the AZD1222 COVID-19 vaccine.

This chain uses TRBV7-9 with TRBJ2-3; D is perhaps TRBD2 (7 bases). Germline CDR1 reads SEHNR; CDR2 reads FQNEAQ (reference sequence). The CDR3 consists of 15 residues. Between the trimmed V and J ends, which lost 5 bases and 2 bases, there was a span of 14 bases. In DNA, the CDR3 is TGTGCCAGCAGCCCGGGGGGCAGAAACACAGATACGCAGTATTTT. Translated, it gives CASSPGGRNTDTQYF.

This chain uses TRBV4-3 with TRBJ1-1; D is possibly TRBD1 (6 bases). The V gene's germline CDR1 is LGHNA and CDR2 YSLEER. CDR3 size: 14 residues. Trimming took off 2 bases at V and 0 bases at J, with 7 bases between the two ends. The CDR3 sequence is CASSQQGMNTEAFF. CDR3 sequence (DNA): TGCGCCAGCAGCCAACAGGGGATGAACACTGAAGCTTTCTTT.

The V gene is TRBV4-1, the J gene TRBJ1-5, with D maybe TRBD1 (6 bases). V was shortened by 3 bases and J by 0 bases, with 12 bases between the two germline ends. The germline CDR1 and CDR2 sequences are MGHRA and YSYEKL. The CDR3 covers 16 residues. The CDR3, as DNA: TGCGCCAGCAGCCACGTAGGGGGGGATAGCAATCAGCCCCAGCATTTT. This translates into CASSHVGGDSNQPQHF.

V is TRBV7-2 and J is TRBJ1-2, with a possible D match to TRBD1 (6 bases). Trimming removed 5 bases at V and 8 bases at J, with 24 bases between. From germline, CDR1 is SGHTA and CDR2 FQGNSA. The CDR3 loop spans 16 amino acids. This CDR3 is CASSPNPSTGAQGYTF. For the CDR3, the DNA is TGTGCCAGCAGCCCGAATCCCTCGACAGGCGCCCAGGGCTACACCTTC. Full variable domain (missing parts from reference TRBV7-2 and TRBJ1-2): GAGVSQSPSNKVTEKGKDVELRCDPISGHTALYWYRQSLGQGLEFLIYFQGNSAPDKSGLPSDRFSAERTGGSVSTLTIQRTQQEDSAVYLCASSPNPSTGAQGYTFGSGTRLTVV.

The chain combines TRBV6-1 with TRBJ1-1; D is ambiguous. The CDR3 has 15 amino acids. V lost 2 bases and J lost 1, with 11 bases in between. CDR1 MNHNS and CDR2 SASEGT come from the germline V gene. CDR3 protein: CASSEYREANTEAFF. The DNA of the CDR3 is TGTGCCAGCAGTGAATACCGGGAGGCGAACACTGAAGCTTTCTTT.